This TCR beta chain was sequenced during a study of shared clonotypes between healthy human individuals. At the level of the study: Researchers drew samples from two women and a few men aged 18 to 49. Study-wide results and limits: Generation of non-shared clonotypes was less probable than generation of clonotypes shared by all four donors. Memory subsets had estimated richness that was generally smaller than that of naive subsets.

For every subset, genomic DNA was evenly distributed across several immunoSEQ plates. The data were produced by immunoSEQ multiplex PCR, yet TCRdb's version contains in-frame clones alone and is incomplete. The sample contains a few million clones, around 93% of which appear only once. In this sample, this clone turned up once. Antigen specificity is unknown. Germline assignment: CDR1 SGDLS and CDR2 YYNGEE. The CDR3 extends over 16 amino acids. V lost 0 bases and J lost 0, with 9 bases in between. Selected positively for CCR7 and CD45RO-negative, naive CD8 cells excluded terminally differentiated effector memory CD45RA+ cells.

The clonotype was recovered from a man younger than 35 in good health. Some clones in this sample may be carry-over from other donors' samples. This chain links TRBV9 with TRBJ2-2, with D hard to call. Sequencing was done on a sample of naive CD8+ T cells from PBMCs. This chain's CDR3 is CASSVVNGANTGELFF. CDR3 coding DNA: TGTGCCAGCAGCGTAGTTAACGGAGCGAACACCGGGGAGCTGTTTTTT.